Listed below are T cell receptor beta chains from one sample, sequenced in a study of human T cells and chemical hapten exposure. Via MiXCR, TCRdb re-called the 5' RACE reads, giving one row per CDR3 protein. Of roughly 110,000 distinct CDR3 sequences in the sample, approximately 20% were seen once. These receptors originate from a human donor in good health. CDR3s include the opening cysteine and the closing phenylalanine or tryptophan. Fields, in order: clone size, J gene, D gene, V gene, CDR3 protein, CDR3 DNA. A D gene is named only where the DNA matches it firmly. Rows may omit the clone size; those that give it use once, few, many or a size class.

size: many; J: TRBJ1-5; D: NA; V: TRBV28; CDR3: CASRGQAAADSNQPQHF; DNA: TGTGCCAGCAGAGGGCAGGCGGCAGCGGATAGCAATCAGCCCCAGCATTTT
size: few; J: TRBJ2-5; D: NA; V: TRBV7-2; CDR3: CASSSSSYQETQYF; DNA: TGTGCCAGCAGCTCTTCCAGCTACCAAGAGACCCAGTACTTC
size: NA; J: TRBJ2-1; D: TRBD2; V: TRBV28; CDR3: CASSIAGGGNEQFF; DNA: TGTGCCAGCAGTATAGCGGGAGGAGGGAATGAGCAGTTCTTC
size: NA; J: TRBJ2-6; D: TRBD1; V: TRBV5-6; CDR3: CASRPQGAGANVLTF; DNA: TGTGCCAGCAGGCCACAGGGGGCTGGGGCCAACGTCCTGACTTTC
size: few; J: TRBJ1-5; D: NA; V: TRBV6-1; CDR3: CASSEGLGRQPQHF; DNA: TGTGCCAGCAGTGAGGGCTTGGGGAGGCAGCCCCAGCATTTT
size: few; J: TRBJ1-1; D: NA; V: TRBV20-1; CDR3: CSAPWGRVTEAFF; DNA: TGCAGTGCCCCGTGGGGCAGGGTGACTGAAGCTTTCTTT
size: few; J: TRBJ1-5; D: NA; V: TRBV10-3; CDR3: CAISEPSRGRNQPQHF; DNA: TGTGCCATCAGTGAACCCTCCAGGGGCCGAAATCAGCCCCAGCATTTT
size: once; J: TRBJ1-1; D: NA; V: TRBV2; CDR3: CASRSREEDTEAFF; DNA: TGTGCCAGCAGATCCAGGGAGGAAGACACTGAAGCTTTCTTT
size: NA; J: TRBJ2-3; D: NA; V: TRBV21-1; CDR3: CASSLGRVGSDTQYF; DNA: TGTGCCAGCAGCCTCGGCAGAGTCGGATCGGATACGCAGTATTTT
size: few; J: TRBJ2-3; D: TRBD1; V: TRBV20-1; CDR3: CSAPQGAADTQYF; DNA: TGCAGTGCCCCCCAGGGGGCCGCAGATACGCAGTATTTT
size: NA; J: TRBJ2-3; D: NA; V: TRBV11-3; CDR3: CASSRGDSPGITDTQYF; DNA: TGTGCCAGCAGCAGGGGGGACAGCCCGGGTATTACAGATACGCAGTATTTT
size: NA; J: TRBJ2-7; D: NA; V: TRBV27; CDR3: CASSLRPLGYEQYF; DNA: TGTGCCAGCAGTCTCCGACCTCTAGGCTACGAGCAGTACTTC
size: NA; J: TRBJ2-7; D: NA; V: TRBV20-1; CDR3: CSANSRKGGLKGYEQYF; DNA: TGCAGTGCTAACTCAAGGAAGGGGGGGTTAAAGGGATACGAGCAGTACTTC
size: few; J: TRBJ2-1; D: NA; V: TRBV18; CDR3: CASSPTGSGEQFF; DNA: TGTGCCAGCTCACCCACTGGGTCCGGTGAGCAGTTCTTC
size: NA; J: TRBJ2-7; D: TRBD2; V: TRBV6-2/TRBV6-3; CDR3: CASSYSMLAGSSYYF; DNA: TGTGCCAGCAGTTACTCGATGCTAGCGGGAAGCTCCTATTACTTC
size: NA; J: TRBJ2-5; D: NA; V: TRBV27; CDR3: CASSLNPPYRNPQETQYF; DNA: TGTGCCAGCAGTTTAAACCCCCCCTACAGGAACCCCCAAGAGACCCAGTACTTC
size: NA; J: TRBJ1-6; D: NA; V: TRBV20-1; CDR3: CSARDPGSGYSPLHF; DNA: TGCAGTGCTAGAGATCCCGGATCCGGGTATTCACCCCTCCACTTT
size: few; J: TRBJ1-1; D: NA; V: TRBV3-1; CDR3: CASSQGGLREAFF; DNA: TGTGCCAGCAGCCAAGGGGGGCTCCGGGAAGCTTTCTTT
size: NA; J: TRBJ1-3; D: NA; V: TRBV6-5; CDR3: CASSFDFGNTIYF; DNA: TGTGCCAGCAGTTTCGACTTTGGAAACACCATATATTTT
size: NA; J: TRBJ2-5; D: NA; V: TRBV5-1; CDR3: CASSHPQETQYF; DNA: TGCGCCAGCAGCCATCCCCAAGAGACCCAGTACTTC
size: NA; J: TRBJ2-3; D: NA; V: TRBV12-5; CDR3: CASGLVQGRYF; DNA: TGTGCTAGTGGTTTGGTACAGGGAAGGTATTTT
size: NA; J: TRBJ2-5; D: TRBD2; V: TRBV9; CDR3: CASSPSAGGRVSETQYF; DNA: TGTGCCAGCAGCCCAAGCGCGGGAGGGAGGGTTTCAGAGACCCAGTACTTC
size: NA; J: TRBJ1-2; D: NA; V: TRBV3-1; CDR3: CASSQGTAIYGYTF; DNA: TGTGCCAGCAGCCAAGGGACAGCAATCTATGGCTACACCTTC
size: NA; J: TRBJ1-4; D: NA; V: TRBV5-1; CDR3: CASSLDRVNEKLFF; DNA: TGCGCCAGCAGCTTGGACAGGGTTAATGAAAAACTGTTTTTT
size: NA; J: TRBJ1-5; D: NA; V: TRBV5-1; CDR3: CASSPAGDQPQHF; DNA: TGCGCCAGCAGCCCGGCAGGGGATCAGCCCCAGCATTTT
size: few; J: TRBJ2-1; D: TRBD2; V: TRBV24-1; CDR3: CATSDGAGTSRPTSSYNEQFF; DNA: TGTGCCACCAGTGATGGTGCCGGGACTAGCAGGCCAACCTCCTCCTACAATGAGCAGTTCTTC
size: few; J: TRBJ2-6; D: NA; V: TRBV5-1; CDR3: CASSFGDPDGDSGANVLTF; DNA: TGCGCCAGCAGCTTTGGGGACCCGGACGGGGACTCTGGGGCCAACGTCCTGACTTTC
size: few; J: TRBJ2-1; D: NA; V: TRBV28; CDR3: CASSLPGAQFF; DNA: TGTGCCAGCAGCCTGCCCGGGGCGCAGTTCTTC
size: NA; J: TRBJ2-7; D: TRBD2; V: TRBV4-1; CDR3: CASSRGTSGGQTHEQYF; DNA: TGCGCCAGCAGCCGAGGGACTAGCGGGGGCCAGACCCACGAGCAGTACTTC
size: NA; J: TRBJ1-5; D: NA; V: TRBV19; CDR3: CASSIDRSRDRRNQPQHF; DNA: TGTGCCAGTAGTATAGATCGTAGCCGCGACAGGCGCAATCAGCCCCAGCATTTT
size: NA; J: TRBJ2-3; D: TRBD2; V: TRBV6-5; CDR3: CASSRLAGRTDTQYF; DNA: TGTGCCAGCAGCAGACTAGCGGGACGGACAGATACGCAGTATTTT
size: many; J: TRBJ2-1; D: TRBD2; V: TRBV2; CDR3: CASMGTLAGVVGEQFF; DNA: TGTGCCAGCATGGGTACCTTAGCGGGAGTAGTTGGTGAGCAGTTCTTC
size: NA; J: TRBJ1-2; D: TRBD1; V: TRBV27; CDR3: CASSGTIRARDRGQGYTF; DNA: TGTGCCAGCAGTGGAACGATACGGGCAAGGGACAGGGGGCAGGGCTACACCTTC
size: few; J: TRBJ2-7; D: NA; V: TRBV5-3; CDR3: CARSPGHSYEQYF; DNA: TGTGCCAGAAGTCCGGGACACTCCTACGAGCAGTACTTC
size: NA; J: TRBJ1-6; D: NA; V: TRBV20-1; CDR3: CSARVPQGPNSPLHF; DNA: TGCAGTGCTAGAGTCCCCCAGGGGCCAAATTCACCCCTCCACTTT